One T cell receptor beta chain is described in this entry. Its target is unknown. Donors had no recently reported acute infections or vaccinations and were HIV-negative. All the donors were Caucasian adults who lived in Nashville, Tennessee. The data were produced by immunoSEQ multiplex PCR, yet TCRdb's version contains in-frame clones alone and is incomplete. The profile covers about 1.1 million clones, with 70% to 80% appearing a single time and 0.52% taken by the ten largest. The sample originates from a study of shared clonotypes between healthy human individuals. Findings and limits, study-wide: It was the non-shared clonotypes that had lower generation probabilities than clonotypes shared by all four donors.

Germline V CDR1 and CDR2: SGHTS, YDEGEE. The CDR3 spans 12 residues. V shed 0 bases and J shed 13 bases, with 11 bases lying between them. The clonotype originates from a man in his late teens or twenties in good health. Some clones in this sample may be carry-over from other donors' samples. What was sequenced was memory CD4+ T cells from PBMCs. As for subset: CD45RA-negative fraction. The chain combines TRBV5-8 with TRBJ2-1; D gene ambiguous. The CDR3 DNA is TGTGCCAGCAGCTTGGATATAGGGTTTCAGTTCTTC. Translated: CASSLDIGFQFF.